This TCR beta chain comes out of a study of blood T cells in healthy people across ages. This clonotype was seen a few times. It was with a sample-barcoded 5' primer and a J-beta primer mix that a second PCR of roughly 6 to 11 cycles was run. In TCRdb, the 5' RACE reads were re-called with MiXCR into one record per CDR3 protein. Of 1.5 million to 2 million distinct CDR3 sequences in the sample, 49% are singletons; the top ten hold 2.1%. Germline values: CDR1 MNHNY, CDR2 SVGAGI (reference sequence). CDR3 length equals 16 residues. The TCR comes from a woman in her forties in good health. The chain uses TRBV6-6 and TRBJ2-5; 12 bases align to TRBD1. The tail of the sequence fits TRBJ2-7 better, so the J call may be wrong. The material sequenced was blood. The CDR3 sequence: CASSYSSGTGGGEQYF. The CDR3 coding sequence is TGTGCCAGCAGTTACTCGTCCGGGACAGGGGGCGGCGAGCAGTACTTC.